These T cell receptor beta chains were read from a single sample in a study of cytomegalovirus exposure and HLA in healthy donors. Clones were sequenced by immunoSEQ multiplex PCR, and TCRdb holds only the in-frame ones, with some missing. Of 210,000 or so clones in the sample, 76% were seen once. Sequenced sample: PBMCs. The receptors were sampled from a man aged 18 to 35 in good health and CMV-seronegative. The CDR3 runs from the conserved cysteine through the conserved F or W. The D gene is left open where the match is weak. Rows give clone size only sometimes, using once, few, many, or a class for an expanded clone.

j_gene: TRBJ2-7; abundance: NA; v_gene: TRBV5-1; d_gene: NA; CDR3aa: CASKEVSDEQYF; CDR3nt: TGCGCCAGCAAGGAGGTATCGGACGAGCAGTACTTC
j_gene: TRBJ2-1; abundance: NA; v_gene: TRBV5-1; d_gene: TRBD2; CDR3aa: CASSLEAGVYNEQFF; CDR3nt: TGCGCCAGCAGCTTGGAGGCGGGAGTGTACAATGAGCAGTTCTTC
j_gene: TRBJ1-4; abundance: NA; v_gene: TRBV2; d_gene: NA; CDR3aa: CASSERGSNEKLFF; CDR3nt: TGTGCCAGCAGTGAGAGGGGGTCTAATGAAAAACTGTTTTTT
j_gene: TRBJ2-7; abundance: NA; v_gene: TRBV4-1; d_gene: NA; CDR3aa: CASSQGTGEQYF; CDR3nt: TGCGCCAGCAGCCAAGGTACGGGCGAGCAGTACTTC
j_gene: TRBJ2-1; abundance: NA; v_gene: TRBV4-1; d_gene: TRBD2; CDR3aa: CASSQGLAGDEQFF; CDR3nt: TGCGCCAGCAGCCAAGGTCTAGCGGGCGATGAGCAGTTCTTC
j_gene: TRBJ2-2; abundance: NA; v_gene: TRBV4-1; d_gene: NA; CDR3aa: CASSQGAKELFF; CDR3nt: TGCGCCAGCAGCCAGGGGGCGAAGGAGCTGTTTTTT
j_gene: TRBJ1-1; abundance: NA; v_gene: TRBV29-1; d_gene: NA; CDR3aa: CSVYRSMNTEAFF; CDR3nt: TGCAGCGTCTACAGGAGCATGAACACTGAAGCTTTCTTT
j_gene: TRBJ2-6; abundance: NA; v_gene: TRBV7-2; d_gene: NA; CDR3aa: CASSLSSSGANVLTF; CDR3nt: TGTGCCAGCAGCTTGTCGAGCTCTGGGGCCAACGTCCTGACTTTC
j_gene: TRBJ1-1; abundance: NA; v_gene: TRBV11-2; d_gene: NA; CDR3aa: CASSLVGAQGFLAFF; CDR3nt: TGTGCCAGCAGCTTAGTGGGGGCGCAAGGGTTTTTGGCTTTCTTT
j_gene: TRBJ2-1; abundance: NA; v_gene: TRBV5-1; d_gene: NA; CDR3aa: CASSLRGFPNNEQFF; CDR3nt: TGCGCCAGCAGCTTGCGGGGGTTCCCGAACAATGAGCAGTTCTTC
j_gene: TRBJ1-1; abundance: NA; v_gene: TRBV5-1; d_gene: TRBD1; CDR3aa: CASSLGGTANTEAFF; CDR3nt: TGCGCCAGCAGCTTGGGCGGGACAGCGAACACTGAAGCTTTCTTT
j_gene: TRBJ2-1; abundance: NA; v_gene: TRBV5-6; d_gene: NA; CDR3aa: CASSPGTSPYNEQFF; CDR3nt: TGTGCCAGCAGCCCTGGAACTAGCCCATACAATGAGCAGTTCTTC
j_gene: TRBJ1-3; abundance: NA; v_gene: TRBV2; d_gene: NA; CDR3aa: CASSEEGQGGNTIYF; CDR3nt: TGTGCCAGCAGTGAAGAGGGTCAGGGGGGAAACACCATATATTTT
j_gene: TRBJ2-3; abundance: NA; v_gene: TRBV25-1; d_gene: NA; CDR3aa: CASSEFGAPGYGTDTQYF; CDR3nt: TGTGCCAGCAGTGAATTTGGGGCGCCAGGGTATGGCACAGATACGCAGTATTTT
j_gene: TRBJ1-1; abundance: NA; v_gene: TRBV18; d_gene: NA; CDR3aa: CASSPSLNRVGTEAFF; CDR3nt: TGTGCCAGCTCACCCTCCCTGAACAGGGTTGGCACTGAAGCTTTCTTT
j_gene: TRBJ1-1; abundance: once; v_gene: TRBV13; d_gene: NA; CDR3aa: CASSLGYGQGRGSTEAFF; CDR3nt: TGTGCCAGCAGCTTAGGTTACGGGCAGGGGAGAGGGAGCACTGAAGCTTTCTTT